This T cell receptor beta chain was sequenced for a study of cytomegalovirus exposure and HLA in healthy donors. Study overall: Membership in the Caucasian-associated ancestry cluster was found for about 84% of almost 400 genotyped donors.

Study-level findings and limits: Analyses of presence/absence relied on an assumption of roughly uniform sequencing depth across donors.

Amplification used 60 Vbeta primers and 13 Jbeta primers. Method: immunoSEQ multiplex PCR; TCRdb's copy keeps in-frame clones and lacks some. The sample holds some 98,000 clones; roughly 70% are singletons and the top ten take about 2.5%. Turning to this clone: Its antigen is unidentified.

The CDR3 length is 12 residues. V shed 6 bases and J shed 1 base, with 7 bases lying between them. In germline, CDR1 is MNHEY, CDR2 SMNVEV (reference sequence). The sample taken for sequencing was PBMCs. The rearrangement links TRBV27 to TRBJ2-7; D call uncertain. The clonotype was recovered from a man in his fifties in good health and CMV-seronegative. CDR3 sequence (DNA): TGTGCCAGCAGGGGCGCGTCCTACGAGCAGTACTTC. It yields the protein CASRGASYEQYF.